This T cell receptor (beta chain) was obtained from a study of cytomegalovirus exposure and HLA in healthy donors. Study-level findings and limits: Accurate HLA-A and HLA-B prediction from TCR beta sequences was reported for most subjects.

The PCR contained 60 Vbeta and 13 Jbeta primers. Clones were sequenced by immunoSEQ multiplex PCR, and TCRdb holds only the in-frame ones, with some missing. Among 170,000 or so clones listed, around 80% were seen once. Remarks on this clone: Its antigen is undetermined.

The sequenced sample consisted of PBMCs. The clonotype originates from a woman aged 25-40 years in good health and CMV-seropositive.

The CDR3, as DNA: TGTGCCAGCAGTTTCGGTGTTAGCGGGACTGATGAGCAGTTCTTC. Encoded protein: CASSFGVSGTDEQFF. The rearrangement uses TRBV28 and TRBJ2-1; TRBD2 aligns across 8 bases. Germline loops: CDR1 MDHEN, CDR2 SYDVKM. Trimming removed 3 bases from V and 8 bases from J; junction bases left unmatched: 9. CDR3 length equals 15 residues.